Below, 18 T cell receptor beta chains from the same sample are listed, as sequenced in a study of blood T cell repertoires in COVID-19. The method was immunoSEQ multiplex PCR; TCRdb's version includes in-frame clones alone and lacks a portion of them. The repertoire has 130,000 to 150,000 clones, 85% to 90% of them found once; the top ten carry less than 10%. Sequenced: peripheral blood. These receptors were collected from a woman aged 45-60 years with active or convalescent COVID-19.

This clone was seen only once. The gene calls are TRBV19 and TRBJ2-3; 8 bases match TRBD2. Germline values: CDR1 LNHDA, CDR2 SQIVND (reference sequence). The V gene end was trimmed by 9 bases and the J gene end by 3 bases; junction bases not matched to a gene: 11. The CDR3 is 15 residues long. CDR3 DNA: TGTGCCAGCACCGGCGGGGGGATGGGGACAGATACGCAGTATTTT. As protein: CASTGGGMGTDTQYF.

The CDR3 nucleotides read TGCAGCGTTGGGCAAACAGGGCCCAGCACTGAAGCTTTCTTT. Its translation: CSVGQTGPSTEAFF. The chain combines TRBV29-1 with TRBJ1-1; tentatively, D is TRBD1 (6 bases). With 4 bases removed from V and 4 bases from J, the gap between germline ends came to 16 bases. CDR1 and CDR2 (germline): SQVTM, ANQGSEA. The CDR3 is 14 amino acids.

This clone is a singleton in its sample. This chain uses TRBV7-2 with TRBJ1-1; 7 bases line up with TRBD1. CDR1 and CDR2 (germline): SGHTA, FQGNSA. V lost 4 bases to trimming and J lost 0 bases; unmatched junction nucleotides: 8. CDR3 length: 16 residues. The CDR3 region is CASSSTRTGMNTEAFF. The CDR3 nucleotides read TGTGCCAGCAGCTCGACTCGGACAGGAATGAACACTGAAGCTTTCTTT.

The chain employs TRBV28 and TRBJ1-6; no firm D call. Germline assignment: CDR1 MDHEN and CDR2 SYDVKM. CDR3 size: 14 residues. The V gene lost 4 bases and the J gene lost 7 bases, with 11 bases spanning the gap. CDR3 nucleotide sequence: TGTGCCAGCAGTTCCAAGGCGGGCAATTCACCCCTCCACTTT. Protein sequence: CASSSKAGNSPLHF.

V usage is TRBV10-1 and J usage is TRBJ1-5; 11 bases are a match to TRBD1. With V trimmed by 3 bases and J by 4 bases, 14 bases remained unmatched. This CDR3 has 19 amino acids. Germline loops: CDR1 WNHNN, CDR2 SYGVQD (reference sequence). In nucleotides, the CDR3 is TGCGCCAGCAGTGACTCCGGGACAGGGGGTGATTTCTTAAATCAGCCCCAGCATTTT. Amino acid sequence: CASSDSGTGGDFLNQPQHF.

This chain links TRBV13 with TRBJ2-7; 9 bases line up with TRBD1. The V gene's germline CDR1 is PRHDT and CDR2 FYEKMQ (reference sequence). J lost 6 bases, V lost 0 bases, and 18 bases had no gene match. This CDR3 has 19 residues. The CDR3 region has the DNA TGTGCCAGCAGCTTAGGCTGGGGACAGGGAGCCGCCCTTACAGGCGAGCAGTACTTC. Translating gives CASSLGWGQGAALTGEQYF.

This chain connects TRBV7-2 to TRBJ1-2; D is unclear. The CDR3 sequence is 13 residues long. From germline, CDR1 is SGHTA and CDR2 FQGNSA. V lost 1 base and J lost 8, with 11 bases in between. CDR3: CASSLGRFDGYTF. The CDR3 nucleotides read TGTGCCAGCAGCTTAGGGCGGTTCGACGGCTACACCTTC.

This CDR3 is CASRRFSADTQYF. The CDR3 DNA follows: TGCGCCAGCAGACGGTTTTCGGCAGATACGCAGTATTTT. The V gene is TRBV5-1, the J gene TRBJ2-3; D gene uncertain. Trimming took 5 bases from V and 4 from J, leaving 11 bases between them. This CDR3 is 13 amino acids long. Germline V gene data show CDR1 as SGHRS and CDR2 as YFSETQ.

CDR3 region: CASSLGGIGETQYF. The CDR3, as DNA: TGTGCCAGCAGTTTGGGGGGTATTGGGGAGACCCAGTACTTC. V gene TRBV28 combines with J gene TRBJ2-5, with D possibly being TRBD2 (6 bases). The CDR3 is 14 amino acids. CDR1 is MDHEN, CDR2 SYDVKM, per germline. V was shortened by 3 bases and J by 5 bases, with 13 bases between the two germline ends.

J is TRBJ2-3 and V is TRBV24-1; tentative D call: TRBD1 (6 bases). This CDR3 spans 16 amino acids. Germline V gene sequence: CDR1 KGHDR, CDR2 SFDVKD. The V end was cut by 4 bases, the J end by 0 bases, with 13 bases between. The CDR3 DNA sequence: TGTGCCACCAGTGAGCAGGGGCAGGGGAGCACAGATACGCAGTATTTT. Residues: CATSEQGQGSTDTQYF.

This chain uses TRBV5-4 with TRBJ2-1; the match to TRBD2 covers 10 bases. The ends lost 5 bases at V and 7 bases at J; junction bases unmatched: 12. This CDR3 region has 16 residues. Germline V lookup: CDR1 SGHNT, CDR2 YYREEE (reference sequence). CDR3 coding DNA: TGTGCCAGCAGACTAAGGACTAGCGGATACGGGAATGAGCAGTTCTTC. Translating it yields CASRLRTSGYGNEQFF.

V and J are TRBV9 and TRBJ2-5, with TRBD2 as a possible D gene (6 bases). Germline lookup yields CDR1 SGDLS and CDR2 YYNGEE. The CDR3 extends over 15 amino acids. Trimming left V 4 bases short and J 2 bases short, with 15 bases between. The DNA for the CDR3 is TGTGCCAGCAGCAACACCCGGGACTCACAAGAGACCCAGTACTTC. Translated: CASSNTRDSQETQYF.

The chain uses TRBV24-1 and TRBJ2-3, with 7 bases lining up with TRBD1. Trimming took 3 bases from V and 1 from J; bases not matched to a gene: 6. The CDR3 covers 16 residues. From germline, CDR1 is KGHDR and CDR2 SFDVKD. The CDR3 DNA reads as TGTGCCACCAGTGATGCTTCGCAGGGGGGCACAGATACGCAGTATTTT. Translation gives CATSDASQGGTDTQYF.

Here the CDR3 reads CASSPGTSVDNEQFF. The DNA for the CDR3 is TGTGCCAGTAGCCCCGGGACTAGCGTTGACAATGAGCAGTTCTTC. The genes are TRBV19 and TRBJ2-1, with 10 positions matching TRBD2. This CDR3 spans 15 amino acids. Germline V CDR1 and CDR2: LNHDA, SQIVND (reference sequence). V was pared by 6 bases and J by 5 bases, with 7 bases of the junction left unmatched.

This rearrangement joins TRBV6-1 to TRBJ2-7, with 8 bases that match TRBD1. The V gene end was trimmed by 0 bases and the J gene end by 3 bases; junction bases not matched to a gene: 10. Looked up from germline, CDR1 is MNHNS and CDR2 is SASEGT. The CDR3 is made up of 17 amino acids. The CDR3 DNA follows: TGTGCCAGCAGTGAAGCCTTGGGACAGGTTATCGTCTACGAGCAGTACTTC. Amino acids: CASSEALGQVIVYEQYF.

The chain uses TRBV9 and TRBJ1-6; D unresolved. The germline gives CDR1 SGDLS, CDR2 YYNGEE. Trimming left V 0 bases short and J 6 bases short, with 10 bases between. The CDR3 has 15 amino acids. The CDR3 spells CASSVDSWSNSPLHF. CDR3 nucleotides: TGTGCCAGCAGCGTAGACTCATGGAGTAATTCACCCCTCCACTTT.

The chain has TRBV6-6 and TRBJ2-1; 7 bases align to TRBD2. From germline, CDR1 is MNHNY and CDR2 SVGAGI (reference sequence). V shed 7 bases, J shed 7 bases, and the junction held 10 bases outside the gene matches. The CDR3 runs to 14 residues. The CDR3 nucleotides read TGTGCCAGCATAATAGCGGGTAGTATGAATGAGCAGTTCTTC. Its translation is CASIIAGSMNEQFF.

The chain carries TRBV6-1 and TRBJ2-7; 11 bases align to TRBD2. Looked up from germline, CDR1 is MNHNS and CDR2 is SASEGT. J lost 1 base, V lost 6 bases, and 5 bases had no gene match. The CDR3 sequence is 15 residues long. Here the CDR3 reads CASSWGLAESYEQYF. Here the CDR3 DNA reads TGTGCCAGCAGCTGGGGACTAGCGGAATCCTACGAGCAGTACTTC.